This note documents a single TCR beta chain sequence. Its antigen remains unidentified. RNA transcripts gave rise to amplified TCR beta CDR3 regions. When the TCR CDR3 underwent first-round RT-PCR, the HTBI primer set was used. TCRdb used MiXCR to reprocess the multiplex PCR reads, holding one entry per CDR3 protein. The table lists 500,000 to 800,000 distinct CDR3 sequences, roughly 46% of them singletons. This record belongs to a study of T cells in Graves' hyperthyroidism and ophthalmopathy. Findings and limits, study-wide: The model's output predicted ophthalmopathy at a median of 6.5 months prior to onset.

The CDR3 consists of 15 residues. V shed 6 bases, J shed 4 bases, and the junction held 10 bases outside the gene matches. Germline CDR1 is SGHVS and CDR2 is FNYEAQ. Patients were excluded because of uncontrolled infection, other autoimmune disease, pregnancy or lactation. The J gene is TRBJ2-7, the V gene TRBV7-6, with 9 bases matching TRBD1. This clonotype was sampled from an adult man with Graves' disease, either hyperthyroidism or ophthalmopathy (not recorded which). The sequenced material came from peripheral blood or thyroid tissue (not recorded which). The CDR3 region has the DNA TGTGCCAGCAGTTCCCCCGGGACAGGGATTTACGAGCAGTACTTC. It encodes CASSSPGTGIYEQYF.